The 18 T cell receptor beta chains below come from one sample, sequenced in a study of spatial heterogeneity in lung cancer. Specified time point: sample taken at primary tumor resection. Whole RNA obtained from tumor, nontumor lung or frozen PBMC underwent sequencing without sorting. TCRdb re-called the 5' RACE reads with MiXCR, one entry per CDR3 protein. The table lists 15,000 or so distinct CDR3 sequences, about 15% of them singletons. The specimen was PBMCs, collected at surgery. These receptors were obtained from a male donor with early-stage non-small cell lung cancer.

This clonotype was seen repeatedly, ten times or more. The chain couples TRBV29-1 to TRBJ2-2; D is uncertain. V lost 6 bases to trimming and J lost 6 bases, with 23 bases between them. CDR3 length equals 16 residues. Germline values: CDR1 SQVTM, CDR2 ANQGSEA. The CDR3: CSVSSRKGKVAGELFF. The CDR3 DNA is TGCAGCGTGTCGAGTAGAAAGGGAAAAGTCGCCGGGGAGCTGTTTTTT.

This clonotype was counted only a few times. The chain recombines TRBV5-1 with TRBJ2-2, with D perhaps TRBD1 (5 bases). The CDR3 is made up of 14 amino acids. Looked up from germline, CDR1 is SGHRS and CDR2 is YFSETQ. Trimming removed 2 bases from V and 4 bases from J, with 9 bases in between. The CDR3: CASSLGHPTGELFF. The CDR3 DNA reads as TGCGCCAGCAGCTTAGGACACCCCACCGGGGAGCTGTTTTTT.

Only a few counts were recorded for this clonotype. This chain links TRBV12-5 with TRBJ2-3, with D perhaps TRBD1 or TRBD2 (7 bases each). V gave up 8 bases and J gave up 1 base, with 16 bases separating them. CDR3 length: 15 amino acids. Germline V lookup: CDR1 LGHNT, CDR2 FRNRAP. Written as DNA, the CDR3 is TGTGCTAGTTCAGGGGGGGGCCGAGGCACAGATACGCAGTATTTT. This codes for CASSGGGRGTDTQYF.

This clonotype was counted a few times. The chain joins TRBV7-8 to TRBJ2-1, with 8 bases identical to TRBD2. Germline V CDR1 and CDR2: SGHVS, FQNEAQ. The length of the CDR3 is 13 residues. V shed 4 bases, J shed 7 bases, and the junction held 3 bases outside the gene matches. The CDR3 coding sequence is TGTGCCAGCAGCTCCCAGCGGGGGAATGAGCAGTTCTTC. This gives the protein CASSSQRGNEQFF.

This clonotype has just a few counts. The chain uses TRBV2 and TRBJ1-3, with D maybe TRBD1 (6 bases). This CDR3 is built from 13 residues. Trimming removed 7 bases at V and 4 bases at J, with 11 bases between. Germline CDR1 and CDR2: SNHLY and FYNNEI. The CDR3 protein is CASKPGVGNTIYF. CDR3 coding DNA: TGTGCCAGCAAGCCAGGGGTAGGAAACACCATATATTTT.

The rearrangement joins TRBV10-2 to TRBJ2-2; no clear D gene. Trimming cost V 4 bases and J 1 base, with 10 bases left between them. CDR1 WSHSY and CDR2 SAAADI come from the germline V gene. This CDR3 comprises 15 residues. In nucleotides, the CDR3 is TGCGCCAGCAGTGGACGGTCTATGAACACCGGGGAGCTGTTTTTT. Protein: CASSGRSMNTGELFF.

This clonotype has at least ten counts. The rearrangement joins TRBV20-1 to TRBJ2-4; TRBD2 aligns across 13 bases. Germline CDR1 and CDR2: DFQATT and SNEGSKA (reference sequence). The CDR3 has 17 residues. The J segment lost 8 bases and the V segment lost 3 bases, leaving 13 bases of the junction unmatched. CDR3 sequence reads: CSASPPLAGGPIDIQYF. The DNA for the CDR3 is TGCAGTGCTAGCCCGCCACTAGCGGGGGGGCCGATCGACATTCAGTACTTC.

This clonotype was observed a handful of times. V gene TRBV20-1 combines with J gene TRBJ2-7, with D possibly being TRBD2 (6 bases). CDR1 is DFQATT and CDR2 is SNEGSKA in the germline V gene (reference sequence). V dropped 3 bases and J dropped 3 bases, with 27 bases sitting between them. This CDR3 is built from 18 residues. The CDR3 spells CSASRGSKWTTTFYEQYF. The CDR3 DNA is TGCAGTGCTAGTCGAGGGTCTAAGTGGACTACAACATTCTACGAGCAGTACTTC.

This clonotype was recorded at least ten times. The chain couples TRBV29-1 to TRBJ2-7; TRBD2 matches at 8 bases. The CDR3 has 13 residues. V shed 3 bases, J shed 4 bases, and the junction held 5 bases outside the gene matches. Germline loops: CDR1 SQVTM, CDR2 ANQGSEA. The CDR3 region is CSVETGGGYEQYF. The DNA of the CDR3 is TGCAGCGTTGAGACAGGCGGGGGGTACGAGCAGTACTTC.

This clonotype came up a few times. This sequence joins TRBV4-1 and TRBJ2-1, with 8 bases that match TRBD1. The CDR3 has 15 residues. J lost 6 bases, V lost 3 bases, and 7 bases had no gene match. Germline lookup yields CDR1 MGHRA and CDR2 YSYEKL. CDR3 bases: TGCGCCAGCAGCCACGGACAGGGAGCGGTCAATGAGCAGTTCTTC. It yields the protein CASSHGQGAVNEQFF.

This clonotype has a handful of counts. This rearrangement joins TRBV6-1 to TRBJ2-2; D call uncertain. The CDR3 has 16 amino acids. Germline V lookup: CDR1 MNHNS, CDR2 SASEGT. V lost 0 bases and J 1 base, leaving 9 bases between the germline ends. CDR3 in amino acids: CASSEAGSLNTGELFF. The CDR3 DNA reads TGTGCCAGCAGTGAAGCAGGAAGCTTGAACACCGGGGAGCTGTTTTTT.

The rearrangement joins TRBV5-1 to TRBJ2-7; D is unresolved. V lost 0 bases and J 7 bases, leaving 11 bases between the germline ends. This CDR3 has 13 amino acids. CDR1 and CDR2 from the germline V gene are SGHRS and YFSETQ. The CDR3 region is CASSLGFSAEQYF. As DNA, the CDR3 is TGCGCCAGCAGCTTGGGATTTTCGGCTGAGCAGTACTTC.

This clonotype was counted only a few times. The chain couples TRBV28 to TRBJ1-5; D call uncertain. The CDR3 runs 14 residues. The germline CDR1 and CDR2 sequences are MDHEN and SYDVKM. V shed 3 bases and J shed 0 bases, with 6 bases lying between them. CDR3 region: CASSLSGSNQPQHF. The DNA of the CDR3 is TGTGCCAGCAGTTTGAGTGGTAGCAATCAGCCCCAGCATTTT.

The chain has TRBV12-3 or TRBV12-4 and TRBJ2-1; 12 nucleotides match TRBD2. This CDR3 spans 15 amino acids. Losses at the gene ends were 6 bases for V and 8 bases for J; bases not matched to a gene: 8. The CDR3 sequence: CASSLAGGPRDEQFF. DNA for the CDR3: TGTGCCAGCAGCCTAGCGGGGGGGCCGCGGGATGAGCAGTTCTTC.

At least ten counts were recorded for this clonotype. The chain links TRBV18 to TRBJ2-4, with D unclear. CDR1 is KGHSH, CDR2 LQKENI, per germline. This CDR3 contains 15 residues. V shed 6 bases and J shed 0 bases, with 12 bases lying between them. This CDR3 reads CASSPDERAKNIQYF. DNA for the CDR3: TGTGCCAGCTCCCCAGATGAACGAGCCAAAAACATTCAGTACTTC.

This clonotype was detected ten times or more. This sequence joins TRBV29-1 and TRBJ2-5; D possibly corresponds to TRBD1 (6 bases). The CDR3 is 13 amino acids. Per the germline V gene, CDR1 is SQVTM and CDR2 is ANQGSEA. Between the trimmed V and J ends, which lost 2 bases and 7 bases, there was a span of 14 bases. The CDR3 nucleotides read TGCAGCGTTGAAAGGGGGACCCATCGGACCCAGTACTTC. Amino acid sequence: CSVERGTHRTQYF.

This clonotype was recorded many times. The chain recombines TRBV5-4 with TRBJ2-7; the D is unclear. The CDR3 contains 12 residues. Germline CDR1 SGHNT, CDR2 YYREEE (reference sequence). Trimming took 1 base from V and 2 from J, leaving 4 bases between them. Here the CDR3 DNA reads TGTGCCAGCAGCTTGCCTCCCTACGAGCAGTACTTC. The encoded protein is CASSLPPYEQYF.

This clonotype has only a few counts. The chain is built from TRBV20-1 and TRBJ2-7; D is ambiguous. Germline V gives CDR1 DFQATT, CDR2 SNEGSKA (reference sequence). The CDR3 totals 14 residues. Between the trimmed V and J ends, which lost 0 bases and 2 bases, there was a span of 11 bases. This chain's CDR3 is CSARDASAAYEQYF. The CDR3 nucleotides are TGCAGTGCTAGAGATGCTTCGGCAGCCTACGAGCAGTACTTC.